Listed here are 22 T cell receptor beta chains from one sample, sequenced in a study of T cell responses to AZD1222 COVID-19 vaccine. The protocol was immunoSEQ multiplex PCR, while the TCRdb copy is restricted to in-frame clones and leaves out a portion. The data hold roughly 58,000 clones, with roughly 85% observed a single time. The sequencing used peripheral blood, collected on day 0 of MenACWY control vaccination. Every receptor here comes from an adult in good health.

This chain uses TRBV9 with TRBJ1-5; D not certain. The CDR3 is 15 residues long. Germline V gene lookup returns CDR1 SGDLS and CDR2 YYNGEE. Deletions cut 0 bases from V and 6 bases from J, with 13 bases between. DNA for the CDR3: TGTGCCAGCAGCGTAGGGGCCTTGGGAGGTCAGCCCCAGCATTTT. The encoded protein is CASSVGALGGQPQHF.

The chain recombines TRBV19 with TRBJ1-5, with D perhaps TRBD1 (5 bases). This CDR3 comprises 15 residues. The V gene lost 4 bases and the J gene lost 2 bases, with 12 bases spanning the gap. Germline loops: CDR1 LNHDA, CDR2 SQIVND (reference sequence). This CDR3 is CASSTGQAGNQPQHF. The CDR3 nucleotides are TGTGCCAGTAGTACAGGGCAGGCGGGCAATCAGCCCCAGCATTTT.

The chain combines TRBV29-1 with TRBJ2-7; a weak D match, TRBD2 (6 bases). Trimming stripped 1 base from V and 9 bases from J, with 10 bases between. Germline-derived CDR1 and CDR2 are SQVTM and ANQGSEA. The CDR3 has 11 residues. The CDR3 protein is CSVEALGGQYF. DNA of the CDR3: TGCAGCGTTGAAGCCCTCGGGGGGCAGTACTTC.

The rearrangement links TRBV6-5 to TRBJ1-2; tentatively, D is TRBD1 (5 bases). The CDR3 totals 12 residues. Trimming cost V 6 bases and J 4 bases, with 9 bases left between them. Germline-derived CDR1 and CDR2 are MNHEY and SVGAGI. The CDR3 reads CASRDTGYGYTF. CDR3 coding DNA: TGTGCCAGCAGGGACACGGGCTATGGCTACACCTTC.

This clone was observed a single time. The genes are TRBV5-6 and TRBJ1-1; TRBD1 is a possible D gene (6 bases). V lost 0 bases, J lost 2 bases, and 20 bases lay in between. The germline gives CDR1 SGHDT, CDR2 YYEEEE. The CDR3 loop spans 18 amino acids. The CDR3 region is CASSLVWRPGVGNTEAFF. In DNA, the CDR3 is TGTGCCAGCAGCTTGGTTTGGAGACCAGGGGTTGGAAACACTGAAGCTTTCTTT.

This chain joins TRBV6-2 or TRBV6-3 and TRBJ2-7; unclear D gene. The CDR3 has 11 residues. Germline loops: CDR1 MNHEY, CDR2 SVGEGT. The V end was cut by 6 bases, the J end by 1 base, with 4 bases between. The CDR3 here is CASSPSYEQYF. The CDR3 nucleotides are TGTGCCAGCAGCCCTTCCTACGAGCAGTACTTC.

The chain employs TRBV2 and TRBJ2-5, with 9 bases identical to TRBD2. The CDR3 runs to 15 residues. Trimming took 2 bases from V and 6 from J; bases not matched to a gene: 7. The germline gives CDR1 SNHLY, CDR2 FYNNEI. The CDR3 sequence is CASSETGLAAQTQYF. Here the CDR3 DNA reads TGTGCCAGCAGTGAAACGGGACTAGCAGCCCAGACCCAGTACTTC.

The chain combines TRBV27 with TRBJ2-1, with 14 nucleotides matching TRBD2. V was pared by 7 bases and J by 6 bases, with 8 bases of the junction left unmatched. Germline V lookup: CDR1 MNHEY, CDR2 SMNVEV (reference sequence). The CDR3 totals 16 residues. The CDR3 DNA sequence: TGTGCCAGCACTATAATAGGACTAGCGGGAGGCAATGAGCAGTTCTTC. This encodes CASTIIGLAGGNEQFF.

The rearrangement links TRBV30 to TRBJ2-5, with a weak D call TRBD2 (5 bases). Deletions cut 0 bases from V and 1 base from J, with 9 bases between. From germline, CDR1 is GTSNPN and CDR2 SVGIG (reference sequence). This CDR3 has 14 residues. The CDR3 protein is CAWSVRGFQETQYF. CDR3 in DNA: TGTGCCTGGAGTGTACGGGGATTCCAAGAGACCCAGTACTTC.

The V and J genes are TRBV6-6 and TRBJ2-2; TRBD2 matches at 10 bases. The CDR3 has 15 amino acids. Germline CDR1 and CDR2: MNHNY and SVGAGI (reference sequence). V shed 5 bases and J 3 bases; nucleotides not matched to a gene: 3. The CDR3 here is CASSSGRADTGELFF. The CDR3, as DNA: TGTGCCAGCAGTAGCGGGAGGGCCGACACCGGGGAGCTGTTTTTT.

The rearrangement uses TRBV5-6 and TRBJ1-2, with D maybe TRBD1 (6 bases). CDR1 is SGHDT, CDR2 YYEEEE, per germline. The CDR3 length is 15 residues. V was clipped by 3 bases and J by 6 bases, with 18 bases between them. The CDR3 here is CASSSPGGRVNGYTF. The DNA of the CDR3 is TGTGCCAGCAGCTCTCCGGGGGGCAGGGTAAATGGCTACACCTTC.

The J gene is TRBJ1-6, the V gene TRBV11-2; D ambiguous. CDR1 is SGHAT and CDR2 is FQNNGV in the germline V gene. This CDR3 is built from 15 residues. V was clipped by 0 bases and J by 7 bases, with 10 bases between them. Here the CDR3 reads CASSLDTWGNSPLHF. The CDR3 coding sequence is TGTGCCAGCAGCTTAGATACTTGGGGAAATTCACCCCTCCACTTT. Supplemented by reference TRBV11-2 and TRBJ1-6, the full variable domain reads EAGVAQSPRYKIIEKRQSVAFWCNPISGHATLYWYQQILGQGPKLLIQFQNNGVVDDSQLPKDRFSAERLKGVDSTLKIQPAKLEDSAVYLCASSLDTWGNSPLHFGNGTRLTVT.

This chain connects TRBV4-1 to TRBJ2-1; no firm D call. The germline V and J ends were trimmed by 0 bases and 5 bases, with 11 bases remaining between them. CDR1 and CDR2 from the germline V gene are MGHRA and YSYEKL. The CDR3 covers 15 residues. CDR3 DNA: TGCGCCAGCAGCCAAGATAGGAAGGGCCACAATGAGCAGTTCTTC. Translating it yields CASSQDRKGHNEQFF.

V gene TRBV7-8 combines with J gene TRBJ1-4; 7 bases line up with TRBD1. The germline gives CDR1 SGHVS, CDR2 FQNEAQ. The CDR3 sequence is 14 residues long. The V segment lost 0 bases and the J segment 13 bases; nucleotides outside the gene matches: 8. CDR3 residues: CASSLARGTDGLFF. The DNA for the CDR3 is TGTGCCAGCAGCTTAGCGAGGGGGACAGATGGACTGTTTTTT.

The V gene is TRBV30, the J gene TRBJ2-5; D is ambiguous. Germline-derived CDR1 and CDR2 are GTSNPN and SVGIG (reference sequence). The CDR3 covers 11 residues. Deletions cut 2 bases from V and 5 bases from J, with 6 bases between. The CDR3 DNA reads TGTGCCTGGAGTTTAGAGGAGACCCAGTACTTC. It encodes CAWSLEETQYF.

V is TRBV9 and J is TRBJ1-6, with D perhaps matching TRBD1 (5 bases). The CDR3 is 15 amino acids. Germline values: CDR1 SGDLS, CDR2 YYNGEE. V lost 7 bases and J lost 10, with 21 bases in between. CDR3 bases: TGTGCCAGCGCCCGGGGGGGAATATCTGTGTCACCCCTCCACTTT. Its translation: CASARGGISVSPLHF.

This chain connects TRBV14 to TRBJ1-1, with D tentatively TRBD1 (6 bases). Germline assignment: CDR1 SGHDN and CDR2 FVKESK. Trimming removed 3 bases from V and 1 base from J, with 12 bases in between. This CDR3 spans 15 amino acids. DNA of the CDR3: TGTGCCAGCAGCCAGGACCCGACAGGGAACACTGAAGCTTTCTTT. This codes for CASSQDPTGNTEAFF.

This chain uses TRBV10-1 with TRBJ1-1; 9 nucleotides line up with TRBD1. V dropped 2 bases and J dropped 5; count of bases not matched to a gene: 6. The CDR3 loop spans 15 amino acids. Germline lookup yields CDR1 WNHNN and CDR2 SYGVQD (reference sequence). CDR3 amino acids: CASSEGRTGETEAFF. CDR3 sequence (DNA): TGCGCCAGCAGTGAGGGGCGGACAGGGGAAACTGAAGCTTTCTTT.

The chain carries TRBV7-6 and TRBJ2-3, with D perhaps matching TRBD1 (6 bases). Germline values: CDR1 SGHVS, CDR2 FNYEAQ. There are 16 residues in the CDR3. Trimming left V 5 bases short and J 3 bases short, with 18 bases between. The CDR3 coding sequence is TGTGCCAGCAGCCCAAACAGGGCTAGGGGGACAGATACGCAGTATTTT. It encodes CASSPNRARGTDTQYF.

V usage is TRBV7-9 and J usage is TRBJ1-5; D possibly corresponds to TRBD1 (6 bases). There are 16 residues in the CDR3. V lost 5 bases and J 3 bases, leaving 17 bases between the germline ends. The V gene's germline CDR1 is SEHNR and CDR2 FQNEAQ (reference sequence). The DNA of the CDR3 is TGTGCCAGCAGCCTTGGGACAAATTCTATCAATCAGCCCCAGCATTTT. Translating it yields CASSLGTNSINQPQHF.

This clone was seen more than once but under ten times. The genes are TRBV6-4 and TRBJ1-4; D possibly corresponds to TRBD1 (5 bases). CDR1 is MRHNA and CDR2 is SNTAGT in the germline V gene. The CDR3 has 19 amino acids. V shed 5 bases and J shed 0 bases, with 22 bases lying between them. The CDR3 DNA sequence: TGTGCCAGCAGTTCCTTTCCGGGGCAGGCAATCTCAACTAATGAAAAACTGTTTTTT. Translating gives CASSSFPGQAISTNEKLFF.

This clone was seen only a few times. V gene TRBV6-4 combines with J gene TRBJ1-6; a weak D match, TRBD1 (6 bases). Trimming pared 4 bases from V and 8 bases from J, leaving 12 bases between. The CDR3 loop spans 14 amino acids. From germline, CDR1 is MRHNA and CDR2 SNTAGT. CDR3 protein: CASSVVQGDSPLHF. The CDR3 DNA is TGTGCCAGCAGTGTGGTACAGGGAGATTCACCCCTCCACTTT.